Sequencing of this T cell receptor (beta chain) was carried out in a study of T cell repertoires in cytomegalovirus infection. Study context: Evidence of both CMV infection and a matching HLA type came from public TCR beta signatures.

Of note for this clonotype: Its antigen is not identified.

Study observations and caveats: Dominating the ex vivo response were TCR beta clonotypes that were CMV-specific and HLA-C-restricted. Pooled public TCR beta family frequency picked out CMV carriers with the relevant HLA.

TCRdb recomputed calls from the reads with MiXCR, one row per CDR3 protein. The sample carries some 390,000 distinct CDR3 sequences, 15% to 20% recorded once. CDR1 SQVTM and CDR2 ANQGSEA come from the germline V gene. The CDR3 is 14 residues long. After removal of 7 bases from V and 6 bases from J, the junction contained 13 bases not matched to a gene. The gene calls are TRBV29-1 and TRBJ2-3, with 7 bases lining up with TRBD1. The clonotype comes from a human donor in good health (CMV status not recorded). Some clones in this sample may be carry-over from other donors' samples. Sequenced: PBMCs. DNA for the CDR3: TGCAGCGCCCCGACAGGGTTTAATCTGGATACGCAGTATTTT. Translated: CSAPTGFNLDTQYF.